Described below is a single T cell receptor beta chain sequence and its context. Measured with immunoSEQ multiplex PCR; TCRdb has only the in-frame clones, and not every one. The sample contains about 52,000 clones, over 60% of which appear only once. This specimen belongs to a study of memory CD4+ T cells and cytomegalovirus serostatus. V lost 3 bases, J lost 3 bases, and 10 bases lay in between. Germline assignment: CDR1 LNHDA and CDR2 SQIVND (reference sequence). The CDR3 contains 14 residues. Single viable CD3+CD4+CD8-CD45RO+ cells were sorted as the memory CD4+ T cells. The sequence was obtained from an adult in good health and CMV-seropositive. The chain couples TRBV19 to TRBJ2-3; D may be TRBD1 or TRBD2 (6 bases each). Sequencing was carried out using memory CD4+ T cells from blood. The CDR3 DNA sequence: TGTGCCAGTAGTATCGGGGGCAGGACAGATACGCAGTATTTT. Amino acids: CASSIGGRTDTQYF.